These 17 T cell receptor beta chains were all obtained from the same sample, sequenced in a study of Graves' ophthalmopathy and Graves' hyperthyroidism. RNA transcripts were the source from which TCR beta CDR3 regions were amplified. First-round RT-PCR employed HTBI primers, with a second-round multiplex PCR after it. Via MiXCR, TCRdb re-called the multiplex PCR reads, giving one row per CDR3 protein. The sample records hundreds of thousands of distinct CDR3 sequences, 20% to 25% being singletons. The sequenced sample was peripheral blood. These TCRs come from a woman in her late teens or twenties with stable Graves' hyperthyroidism. Some clones in this sample may be carry-over from other donors' samples.

This clonotype was counted ten times or more. The chain combines TRBV5-1 with TRBJ2-6, with D maybe TRBD1 (6 bases). The CDR3 covers 15 residues. From germline, CDR1 is SGHRS and CDR2 YFSETQ. V was shortened by 4 bases and J by 3 bases, with 11 bases between the two germline ends. CDR3 bases: TGCGCCAGCAGCCCCCCGACAGGTGGGGCCAACGTCCTGACTTTC. Translating gives CASSPPTGGANVLTF.

This clonotype was recorded at least ten times. The CDR3 nucleotides are TGTGCCAGCAGCCCTCACCGAGACTACGAGCAGTACTTC. Amino acids: CASSPHRDYEQYF. The chain couples TRBV6-1 to TRBJ2-7, with D unclear. The CDR3 loop spans 13 amino acids. The ends were cut back, 6 bases at V and 3 bases at J, with 12 bases in the middle. Looked up from germline, CDR1 is MNHNS and CDR2 is SASEGT.

In this sample, this clonotype turned up once. This chain uses TRBV5-1 with TRBJ1-5, with D hard to call. Germline CDR1 reads SGHRS; CDR2 reads YFSETQ. V was clipped by 5 bases and J by 4 bases, with 13 bases between them. The CDR3 sequence is 14 residues long. The CDR3 spells CASRLVPDNQPQHF. In DNA form, the CDR3 reads TGCGCCAGCAGGCTGGTGCCAGATAATCAGCCCCAGCATTTT.

The gene calls are TRBV11-2 and TRBJ2-7; D is unresolved. CDR3 length equals 14 residues. Germline V gene lookup returns CDR1 SGHAT and CDR2 FQNNGV. The V gene lost 2 bases and the J gene lost 2 bases, with 10 bases spanning the gap. CDR3 sequence: CASSLTAGTYEQYF. CDR3 nucleotide sequence: TGTGCCAGCAGCTTAACCGCAGGAACCTACGAGCAGTACTTC.

This clonotype was observed at least ten times. V gene TRBV2 combines with J gene TRBJ2-6; TRBD2 matches 8 bases. The CDR3 is made up of 19 amino acids. Germline V lookup: CDR1 SNHLY, CDR2 FYNNEI. V was clipped by 3 bases and J by 4 bases; unmatched bases: 14. The CDR3 bases are TGTGCCAGCAGTGAGGGCAGCGGGGGTCTCCTTGGAGGGGCCAACGTCCTGACTTTC. Amino acid sequence: CASSEGSGGLLGGANVLTF.

The rearrangement links TRBV6-1 to TRBJ1-1, with D possibly TRBD1 on 6 matching bases. Germline V gene sequence: CDR1 MNHNS, CDR2 SASEGT. The CDR3 sequence is 15 residues long. Trimming cost V 7 bases and J 2 bases, with 17 bases left between them. The CDR3 region is CASTKTGFGNTEAFF. The DNA of the CDR3 is TGTGCCAGCACTAAGACAGGTTTTGGAAACACTGAAGCTTTCTTT.

This clonotype was seen ten or more times. The CDR3 reads CASKPNTSMAGELFF. In nucleotides, the CDR3 is TGTGCTAGCAAGCCGAACACCTCGATGGCCGGGGAGCTGTTTTTT. The chain uses TRBV12-5 and TRBJ2-2; D not certain. This CDR3 has 15 residues. Germline V gives CDR1 LGHNT, CDR2 FRNRAP. Trimming left V 9 bases short and J 6 bases short, with 20 bases between.

This chain connects TRBV28 to TRBJ2-7; TRBD2 matches at 9 bases. V was clipped by 2 bases and J by 0 bases; unmatched bases: 14. Germline CDR1 reads MDHEN; CDR2 reads SYDVKM. The CDR3 extends over 19 amino acids. The CDR3 loop reads CASSLRGWASGKGSYEQYF. The DNA of the CDR3 is TGTGCCAGCAGTTTAAGGGGTTGGGCTAGCGGGAAAGGCTCCTACGAGCAGTACTTC.

The chain couples TRBV6-1 to TRBJ2-5; D gene ambiguous. Trimming cost V 7 bases and J 2 bases, with 5 bases left between them. Germline V gene lookup returns CDR1 MNHNS and CDR2 SASEGT. The CDR3 is made up of 11 amino acids. The CDR3 bases are TGTGCCAGCAATGATCAAGAGACCCAGTACTTC. It specifies CASNDQETQYF.

As for this clonotype: This may arise from a read error, as a much more abundant clone is one base away. V gene TRBV15 combines with J gene TRBJ2-5; D call uncertain. CDR1 is LNHNV and CDR2 is YYDKDF in the germline V gene (reference sequence). V was clipped by 4 bases and J by 5 bases, with 14 bases between them. This CDR3 region has 14 residues. The CDR3 sequence: CATSTHALDETQYF. CDR3 in DNA: TGTGCCACCAGCACACACGCACTGGACGAGACCCAGTACTTC.

This clonotype showed up many times. This chain connects TRBV28 to TRBJ1-1; 7 positions match TRBD1. CDR1 is MDHEN, CDR2 SYDVKM, per germline. The J segment lost 2 bases and the V segment lost 4 bases, leaving 4 bases of the junction unmatched. This CDR3 contains 14 residues. The CDR3 spells CASSSGDRNTEAFF. In DNA, the CDR3 is TGTGCCAGCAGTTCAGGGGACAGAAACACTGAAGCTTTCTTT.

At least ten counts were recorded for this clonotype. The chain uses TRBV7-9 and TRBJ1-1; TRBD1 agrees at 9 bases. There are 14 residues in the CDR3. Germline CDR1 is SEHNR and CDR2 is FQNEAQ (reference sequence). V lost 1 base and J lost 7; bases outside the gene matches: 4. In DNA form, the CDR3 reads TGTGCCAGCAGCTTAGGGGACAGGGACGGTGAAGCTTTCTTT. It translates to CASSLGDRDGEAFF. Together with reference TRBV7-9 and TRBJ1-1, the CDR3 gives the full variable domain: DTGVSQNPRHKITKRGQNVTFRCDPISEHNRLYWYRQTLGQGPEFLTYFQNEAQLEKSRLLSDRFSAERPKGSFSTLEIQRTEQGDSAMYLCASSLGDRDGEAFFGQGTRLTVV.

This clonotype was recorded at least ten times. The J gene is TRBJ2-3, the V gene TRBV6-1; D gene uncertain. Germline CDR1 is MNHNS and CDR2 is SASEGT. The V end was cut by 6 bases, the J end by 0 bases, with 7 bases between. The CDR3 covers 13 residues. The CDR3 reads CASRLSSTDTQYF. The CDR3 DNA reads as TGTGCCAGCAGGCTTTCTAGCACAGATACGCAGTATTTT.

This clonotype was counted ten times or more. The V call is TRBV5-1, the J call TRBJ1-2; TRBD1 aligns across 8 bases. The V gene's germline CDR1 is SGHRS and CDR2 YFSETQ. Losses at the gene ends were 0 bases for V and 4 bases for J; bases not matched to a gene: 5. This CDR3 spans 15 amino acids. CDR3 protein: CASSLALTGGYGYTF. The CDR3 coding sequence is TGCGCCAGCAGCTTGGCGCTTACAGGGGGCTATGGCTACACCTTC.

This chain connects TRBV5-1 to TRBJ1-5, with TRBD1 as a possible D gene (6 bases). V lost 1 base, J lost 1 base, and 21 bases lay in between. CDR3 size: 19 residues. The V gene's germline CDR1 is SGHRS and CDR2 YFSETQ. CDR3 nucleotides: TGCGCCAGCAGCTTGCCAGGGGTATACACGCGGCGCAGCAATCAGCCCCAGCATTTT. This gives the protein CASSLPGVYTRRSNQPQHF.

Worth noting for this clonotype: This may be a read error, as it is one base from a much larger clone. The gene calls are TRBV24-1 and TRBJ2-2; D uncertain. The ends were cut back, 3 bases at V and 2 bases at J, with 9 bases in the middle. This CDR3 has 15 residues. Germline V CDR1 and CDR2: KGHDR, SFDVKD. CDR3 protein: CATSDPGRNTGELFF. CDR3 bases: TGTGCCACCAGTGATCCCGGACGTAACACCGGGGAGCTGTTTTTT.

This clonotype was picked up many times. The chain carries TRBV7-2 and TRBJ1-6; 7 positions agree with TRBD1. This CDR3 is 14 amino acids long. The V gene end was trimmed by 1 base and the J gene end by 14 bases; junction bases not matched to a gene: 8. CDR1 and CDR2 (germline): SGHTA, FQGNSA. The CDR3 here is CASSLGVQGSSLHF. DNA for the CDR3: TGTGCCAGCAGCTTAGGAGTACAGGGGTCATCCCTCCACTTT.